This T cell receptor beta chain was retrieved from a study of CD8 T cells in Susac syndrome. Trimming removed 1 base at V and 3 bases at J, with 8 bases between. Germline assignment: CDR1 DFQATT and CDR2 SNEGSKA (reference sequence). The CDR3 has 13 amino acids. Bulk CD8+ and CD4+ cells came from magnetic negative isolation; CD8+ TEMRA by FACS. RNA was extracted with the RNeasy kit, and a quantity of roughly 0.45 to 1 ug was reverse transcribed using random hexamers. TCRdb reprocessed the immunoSEQ multiplex PCR reads via MiXCR and lists one record per CDR3 protein. The sample lists some 200,000 distinct CDR3 sequences, approximately 95% occurring once.

The sample was CD8+ T cells from PBMCs. The chain recombines TRBV20-1 with TRBJ2-3; the D gene is possibly TRBD1 (5 bases). The receptor was isolated from a human donor with Susac syndrome. CDR3 sequence reads: CSARVKGTDTQYF. As DNA, the CDR3 is TGCAGTGCTAGAGTAAAGGGGACAGATACGCAGTATTTT.